These 7 T cell receptor beta chains originate from one sample sequenced in a study of T cell repertoires in cytomegalovirus infection. Using its own MiXCR run on the reads, TCRdb lists one record per CDR3 protein. Of around 530,000 distinct CDR3 sequences listed, less than 30% are singletons. The specimen was PBMCs. Receptors originate from a human donor in good health (CMV status not recorded). Some clones in this sample may be carry-over from other donors' samples.

As for this clonotype: This could be a read error, since a much larger clone is one nucleotide away. The chain links TRBV7-9 to TRBJ2-3, with a tentative D call TRBD2 (6 bases). The CDR3 runs to 15 residues. The ends were cut back, 2 bases at V and 1 base at J, with 10 bases in the middle. CDR1 SEHNR and CDR2 FQNEAQ come from the germline V gene (reference sequence). The CDR3 DNA follows: TGTGCCAGCAGCTTACACGGGAGTGGCACAGATACGCAGTATTTT. This gives the protein CASSLHGSGTDTQYF.

The CDR3 loop is CASSWTDWETQYF. CDR3 in DNA: TGTGCCAGCAGTTGGACCGACTGGGAGACCCAGTACTTC. The rearrangement uses TRBV12-3 or TRBV12-4 and TRBJ2-5; unclear D gene. The V end lost 4 bases, the J end lost 5 bases, and 11 bases lay between the germline ends. The CDR3 extends over 13 amino acids.

As to this clonotype: This may be a read error, as it is one base from a much larger clone. The rearrangement joins TRBV6-2 or TRBV6-3 to TRBJ2-1, with TRBD2 matching 10 bases. In germline, CDR1 is MNHEY, CDR2 SVGEGT. The V and J ends lost 10 bases and 4 bases, in that order; junction bases with no gene match: 13. The CDR3 has 16 residues. The CDR3 region is CANSITSGTSYNEQFF. The CDR3 DNA follows: TGTGCCAACAGCATCACTAGCGGGACCTCTTACAATGAGCAGTTCTTC.

The rearrangement links TRBV5-1 to TRBJ1-2; TRBD1 matches at 9 bases. CDR3 length: 14 residues. The trim removed 2 bases at V and 7 bases at J, leaving 6 bases unmatched. Looked up from germline, CDR1 is SGHRS and CDR2 is YFSETQ. CDR3 nucleotides: TGCGCCAGCAGCTTCCGGACAGGGGAGGCTGGCTACACCTTC. Amino acids: CASSFRTGEAGYTF. Using reference TRBV5-1 and TRBJ1-2 for the parts outside the CDR3, the full variable domain is KAGVTQTPRYLIKTRGQQVTLSCSPISGHRSVSWYQQTPGQGLQFLFEYFSETQRNKGNFPGRFSGRQFSNSRSEMNVSTLELGDSALYLCASSFRTGEAGYTFGSGTRLTVV.

This clonotype was counted at least ten times. CDR3 nucleotides: TGTGCCAGCAGCCCCGCTGGAAGAAACACTGAAGCTTTCTTT. The encoded protein is CASSPAGRNTEAFF. The V call is TRBV7-8, the J call TRBJ1-1; no clear D. Trimming removed 5 bases at V and 2 bases at J, with 12 bases between. CDR3 length: 14 amino acids. Germline CDR1 and CDR2: SGHVS and FQNEAQ. The whole variable domain, remainder taken from reference TRBV7-8 and TRBJ1-1, is GAGVSQSPRYKVAKRGQDVALRCDPISGHVSLFWYQQALGQGPEFLTYFQNEAQLDKSGLPSDRFFAERPEGSVSTLKIQRTQQEDSAVYLCASSPAGRNTEAFFGQGTRLTVV.

This clonotype has just a few counts. This rearrangement joins TRBV7-2 to TRBJ1-5, with D perhaps TRBD1 (6 bases). Between the trimmed V and J ends, which lost 3 bases and 0 bases, there was a span of 9 bases. The CDR3 has 15 residues. Germline CDR1 reads SGHTA; CDR2 reads FQGNSA. The CDR3 region has the DNA TGTGCCAGCAGCTTCACAGGGTATAGCAATCAGCCCCAGCATTTT. This encodes CASSFTGYSNQPQHF.

This clonotype was counted ten times or more. The genes are TRBV7-2 and TRBJ1-5, with TRBD1 identical over 10 bases. The trim removed 6 bases at V and 5 bases at J, leaving 7 bases unmatched. The CDR3 runs to 15 residues. CDR1 is SGHTA and CDR2 is FQGNSA in the germline V gene. The chain's CDR3 is CASSRQGALYQPQHF. CDR3 nucleotides: TGTGCCAGCAGTCGACAGGGGGCTTTATATCAGCCCCAGCATTTT.